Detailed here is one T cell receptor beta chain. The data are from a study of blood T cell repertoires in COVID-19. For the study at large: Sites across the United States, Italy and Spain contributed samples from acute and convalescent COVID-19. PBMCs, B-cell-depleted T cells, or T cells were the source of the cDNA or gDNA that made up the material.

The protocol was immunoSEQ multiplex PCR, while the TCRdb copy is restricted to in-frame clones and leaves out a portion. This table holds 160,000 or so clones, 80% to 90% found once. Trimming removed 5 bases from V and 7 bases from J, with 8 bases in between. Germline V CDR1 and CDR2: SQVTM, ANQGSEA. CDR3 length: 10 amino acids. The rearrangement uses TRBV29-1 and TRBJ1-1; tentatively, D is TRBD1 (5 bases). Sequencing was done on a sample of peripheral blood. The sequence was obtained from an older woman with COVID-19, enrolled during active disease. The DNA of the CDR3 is TGCAGCGTTCGGGGGGGTGAAGCTTTCTTT. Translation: CSVRGGEAFF. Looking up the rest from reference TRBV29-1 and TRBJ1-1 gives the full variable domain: SAVISQKPSRDICQRGTSLTIQCQVDSQVTMMFWYRQQPGQSLTLIATANQGSEATYESGFVIDKFPISRPNLTFSTLTVSNMSPEDSSIYLCSVRGGEAFFGQGTRLTVV.